This TCR beta chain originates from a study of CD8 T cells in Susac syndrome. Random-hexamer reverse transcription was applied to about 0.45 to 1 ug RNA. Via MiXCR, TCRdb re-called the immunoSEQ multiplex PCR reads, giving one row per CDR3 protein. The sample includes about 160,000 distinct CDR3 sequences, approximately 92% of them seen just once. Sequencing of TCR beta was performed on blood CD8+ T cells and on blood CD4+ T cells. Both CD4+ and CD8+ T cells were negatively isolated, and TEMRA cells underwent FACS enrichment. Germline V lookup: CDR1 SGHRS, CDR2 YFSETQ. Trimming at V came to 4 bases and at J to 2 bases, leaving 6 bases not matched to a gene. The CDR3 is 15 residues long.

The V call is TRBV5-1, the J call TRBJ2-3; 8 positions match TRBD1. Sequenced sample: CD4+ T cells from PBMCs. The TCR sequence derives from a human donor in good health. The CDR3 loop is CASSTGQGNTDTQYF. CDR3 bases: TGCGCCAGCAGCACCGGACAGGGAAACACAGATACGCAGTATTTT.